This is a list of T cell receptor beta chains from one sample in a study of T cell changes during pregnancy in multiple sclerosis. Generated by immunoSEQ multiplex PCR, the TCRdb table keeps only in-frame clones and is missing some. The sample carries 65,000 to 95,000 clones, 93% recorded once. The source material was peripheral blood, sampled after pregnancy. The receptors come from a female donor in good health, enrolled as a control in a pregnancy study. CDR3s include the opening cysteine and the closing phenylalanine or tryptophan. A D gene is named only where the DNA matches it firmly. Some rows have no size entry. The others give once, few or many, or a class for an expanded clone.

NA	TRBV4-1	NA	TRBJ1-5	CASSQDRGQPQHF	TGCGCCAGCAGCCAAGATCGCGGTCAGCCCCAGCATTTT
NA	TRBV2	NA	TRBJ2-1	CASSPQENWAYNEQFF	TGTGCCAGCAGTCCACAGGAAAATTGGGCCTACAATGAGCAGTTCTTC
TRBD2	TRBV4-2	NA	TRBJ2-3	CASSRTSGVITPTDTQYF	TGTGCCAGCAGCCGGACTAGCGGGGTTATTACTCCCACAGATACGCAGTATTTT
TRBD2	TRBV20-1	NA	TRBJ2-1	CSAIGTSSAFF	TGCAGTGCTATCGGGACTAGCTCCGCGTTCTTC
NA	TRBV10-3	few	TRBJ1-1	CAISDRGPDTEAFF	TGTGCCATCAGTGACAGGGGACCAGACACTGAAGCTTTCTTT
TRBD2	TRBV5-1	NA	TRBJ2-5	CASSLGGTSGGQETQYF	TGCGCCAGCAGCTTGGGAGGGACTAGCGGGGGCCAAGAGACCCAGTACTTC
TRBD1	TRBV28	NA	TRBJ1-2	CASSTGGYGYTF	TGTGCCAGCAGTACAGGGGGGTATGGCTACACCTTC
TRBD1	TRBV5-6	NA	TRBJ1-5	CASSLEGTGGLPQHF	TGTGCCAGCAGCTTGGAAGGGACAGGGGGACTGCCCCAGCATTTT
NA	TRBV5-1	NA	TRBJ2-3	CASSVPLDSLTDTQYF	TGCGCCAGCAGCGTTCCGCTGGACAGCCTCACAGATACGCAGTATTTT
TRBD2	TRBV7-3	NA	TRBJ2-1	CASSLGTSGYNEQFF	TGTGCCAGCAGCTTGGGGACTAGCGGCTACAATGAGCAGTTCTTC
NA	TRBV10-2	NA	TRBJ1-6	CASTRSGVNSPLHF	TGCGCCAGCACCCGATCGGGAGTCAATTCACCCCTCCACTTT
TRBD2	TRBV9	NA	TRBJ2-1	CASSVELAGGNEQFF	TGTGCCAGCAGCGTAGAACTAGCGGGAGGCAATGAGCAGTTCTTC
NA	TRBV9	NA	TRBJ2-2	CASSVGGANTGELFF	TGTGCCAGCAGCGTAGGGGGAGCGAACACCGGGGAGCTGTTTTTT
TRBD2	TRBV27	NA	TRBJ2-7	CASSLSNAGGPWEQYF	TGTGCCAGCAGTTTATCGAATGCGGGAGGGCCATGGGAGCAGTACTTC
NA	TRBV18	NA	TRBJ1-4	CASSPGQTEKLFF	TGTGCCAGCTCACCTGGACAGACTGAAAAACTGTTTTTT
NA	TRBV5-1	NA	TRBJ1-3	CASRGTSGNTIYF	TGCGCCAGCAGAGGGACATCTGGAAACACCATATATTTT
NA	TRBV18	NA	TRBJ2-7	CASSPNSPGEQYF	TGTGCCAGCTCACCAAACTCCCCGGGCGAGCAGTACTTC
NA	TRBV10-3	NA	TRBJ2-3	CATRYGLRDTDTQYF	TGTGCCACTCGGTACGGACTTCGAGACACAGATACGCAGTATTTT
TRBD1	TRBV12-5	NA	TRBJ2-5	CASGLVLAGTGLQETQYF	TGTGCTAGTGGTTTGGTACTAGCCGGGACAGGGCTTCAAGAGACCCAGTACTTC
NA	TRBV18	NA	TRBJ1-6	CASSPLLPSSSPLHF	TGTGCCAGCTCACCACTGCTACCTAGTAGTTCACCCCTCCACTTT
NA	TRBV30	once	TRBJ1-1	CAWNIGARPYAFF	TGTGCCTGGAATATAGGGGCCCGTCCGTATGCTTTCTTT
TRBD1	TRBV9	NA	TRBJ2-6	CASSGTGDGANVLTF	TGTGCCAGCAGCGGAACAGGGGACGGGGCCAACGTCCTGACTTTC
NA	TRBV5-1	NA	TRBJ1-5	CASSPEGQLNQPQHF	TGCGCCAGCAGCCCTGAGGGACAACTCAATCAGCCCCAGCATTTT
TRBD1	TRBV2	once	TRBJ1-5	CASSETGQSVNQPQHF	TGTGCCAGCAGTGAAACGGGACAGTCAGTCAATCAGCCCCAGCATTTT
TRBD2	TRBV7-8	NA	TRBJ2-1	CASRYSGNVHNEQFF	TGTGCCAGCAGGTATAGCGGGAACGTCCACAATGAGCAGTTCTTC
TRBD2	TRBV4-3	few	TRBJ2-1	CASSQVAESGRTYNEQFF	TGCGCCAGCAGCCAAGTCGCCGAGAGCGGGAGGACATACAATGAGCAGTTCTTC
NA	TRBV30	NA	TRBJ1-2	CAWASRQGGGYTF	TGTGCCTGGGCGAGTAGGCAGGGAGGTGGCTACACCTTC
NA	TRBV27	NA	TRBJ2-7	CASSYTYEQYF	TGTGCCAGCAGTTACACCTACGAGCAGTACTTC
NA	TRBV30	NA	TRBJ1-5	CAWSLRGNQPQHF	TGTGCCTGGAGCCTCAGGGGTAATCAGCCCCAGCATTTT
NA	TRBV5-5	few	TRBJ2-5	CASSFPGTPGGETQYF	TGTGCCAGCAGCTTCCCAGGGACCCCCGGGGGAGAGACCCAGTACTTC
NA	TRBV5-8	NA	TRBJ1-5	CASSFGPRVGNQPQHF	TGTGCCAGCAGCTTCGGGCCCAGGGTAGGCAATCAGCCCCAGCATTTT
NA	TRBV18	NA	TRBJ2-2	CASSPGAGELFF	TGTGCCAGCTCGCCCGGGGCCGGGGAGCTGTTTTTT
NA	TRBV28	NA	TRBJ1-1	CASSLVHGGGQAFF	TGTGCCAGCAGTTTAGTTCATGGGGGCGGACAAGCTTTCTTT
TRBD1	TRBV14	NA	TRBJ1-4	CASSLRTGEKLFF	TGTGCCAGCAGCCTTAGGACAGGCGAAAAACTGTTTTTT
TRBD2	TRBV18	NA	TRBJ2-1	CASSLRTSGRLREQFF	TGTGCCAGCTCACTTCGGACTAGCGGGAGGCTAAGGGAGCAGTTCTTC
TRBD2	TRBV28	NA	TRBJ2-7	CASSPIPTSGLSSYEQYF	TGTGCCAGCAGTCCCATACCGACTAGCGGGCTGTCCTCCTACGAGCAGTACTTC
NA	TRBV27	NA	TRBJ1-4	CASSSKGRTNEKLFF	TGTGCCAGCAGTTCGAAGGGGAGGACTAATGAAAAACTGTTTTTT